The rows below give T cell receptor beta chains drawn from one sample of a study of cytomegalovirus exposure and HLA in healthy donors. The protocol was immunoSEQ multiplex PCR, while the TCRdb copy is restricted to in-frame clones and leaves out a portion. The sample lists 90,000 to 100,000 clones, around 68% seen once, with about 2.5% in the top ten. Sequencing input: PBMCs. These receptors originate from a man between 45 and 60 years old in good health and CMV-seronegative. Each CDR3 is given with its conserved first and last residue. The D gene is left open where the match is weak. Only some rows state a clone size, as once, few, many or a class for expanded clones.

clone_size,j_call,v_call,d_call,cdr3_length,cdr3_aa,cdr3_nt
NA,TRBJ1-1,TRBV6-5,NA,12,CASSYEGAEAFF,TGTGCCAGCAGTTACGAGGGGGCTGAAGCTTTCTTT
NA,TRBJ2-5,TRBV14,NA,14,CASSQERGQETQYF,TGTGCCAGCAGCCAAGAGCGAGGGCAAGAGACCCAGTACTTC
NA,TRBJ1-2,TRBV4-1,TRBD1,14,CASKQADRGDGYTF,TGCGCCAGCAAACAAGCCGACAGGGGGGATGGCTACACCTTC
few,TRBJ2-1,TRBV28,TRBD1,16,CASSTGGQGAYNEQFF,TGTGCCAGCAGTACTGGGGGACAGGGGGCATACAATGAGCAGTTCTTC
once,TRBJ2-1,TRBV5-6,TRBD1,13,CASSATGYNEQFF,TGTGCCAGCAGCGCGACAGGGTACAATGAGCAGTTCTTC
NA,TRBJ1-6,TRBV6-5,TRBD1,16,CASSSNGDSYNSPLHF,TGTGCCAGCAGTTCCAACGGGGACAGTTATAATTCACCCCTCCACTTT
once,TRBJ1-3,TRBV7-9,TRBD1,14,CASTGANSGNTIYF,TGTGCCAGTACAGGGGCTAACTCTGGAAACACCATATATTTT
NA,TRBJ2-7,TRBV19,NA,12,CASSEYRDEQYF,TGTGCCAGTAGTGAGTACAGAGACGAGCAGTACTTC
NA,TRBJ2-7,TRBV5-1,TRBD1,14,CASSATGDSWEQYF,TGCGCCAGCAGCGCGACAGGGGATTCGTGGGAGCAGTACTTC
NA,TRBJ2-2,TRBV29-1,TRBD1,14,CSVRYRGYIGELFF,TGCAGCGTTCGCTACAGGGGTTATATCGGGGAGCTGTTTTTT
NA,TRBJ1-6,TRBV7-8,TRBD1,14,CASSGRQGWSPLHF,TGTGCCAGCAGCGGAAGACAGGGTTGGTCACCCCTCCACTTT
NA,TRBJ1-1,TRBV10-1,TRBD1,16,CASSERRTGIKTEAFF,TGCGCCAGCAGTGAGAGGAGGACAGGGATTAAAACTGAAGCTTTCTTT
NA,TRBJ1-3,TRBV15,NA,13,CATSRDQAGTIYF,TGTGCCACCAGCAGAGATCAGGCTGGGACCATATATTTT
NA,TRBJ2-5,TRBV5-4,TRBD2,14,CASSATGLQETQYF,TGTGCCAGCAGCGCTACGGGACTACAAGAGACCCAGTACTTC
NA,TRBJ2-7,TRBV4-3,NA,16,CASSREGALRVDEQYF,TGCGCCAGCAGCCGAGAAGGGGCCCTCCGGGTGGACGAGCAGTACTTC
NA,TRBJ2-7,TRBV19,TRBD1,15,CASSAPGTGGDEQYF,TGTGCCAGTAGCGCCCCCGGGACAGGGGGTGACGAGCAGTACTTC
NA,TRBJ2-1,TRBV4-1,NA,15,CASSQGVGKFNEQFF,TGCGCCAGCAGCCAAGGAGTCGGGAAATTCAATGAGCAGTTCTTC
NA,TRBJ2-5,TRBV7-6,NA,14,CASSSPTGQETQYF,TGTGCCAGCAGCTCTCCGACAGGCCAAGAGACCCAGTACTTC
NA,TRBJ1-2,TRBV6-4,TRBD1,15,CASSDSTGGGYGYTF,TGTGCCAGCAGTGACTCGACAGGGGGAGGCTATGGCTACACCTTC
NA,TRBJ2-7,TRBV6-6,NA,14,CASRYPGAAGEQYF,TGTGCCAGCAGGTACCCGGGAGCCGCTGGGGAGCAGTACTTC
NA,TRBJ1-1,TRBV6-1,NA,13,CASSLSTGVKAFF,TGTGCCAGCAGTTTAAGCACAGGCGTTAAAGCTTTCTTT
NA,TRBJ2-7,TRBV28,NA,14,CASSRRTVAYEQYF,TGTGCCAGCAGCCGGAGGACAGTGGCCTACGAGCAGTACTTC
NA,TRBJ2-6,TRBV9,NA,16,CASSGRGGSGANVLTF,TGTGCCAGCAGCGGCCGAGGGGGCTCTGGGGCCAACGTCCTGACTTTC
NA,TRBJ1-4,TRBV7-2,NA,15,CASSPMNSRNEKLFF,TGTGCCAGCAGCCCCATGAACAGCCGTAATGAAAAACTGTTTTTT